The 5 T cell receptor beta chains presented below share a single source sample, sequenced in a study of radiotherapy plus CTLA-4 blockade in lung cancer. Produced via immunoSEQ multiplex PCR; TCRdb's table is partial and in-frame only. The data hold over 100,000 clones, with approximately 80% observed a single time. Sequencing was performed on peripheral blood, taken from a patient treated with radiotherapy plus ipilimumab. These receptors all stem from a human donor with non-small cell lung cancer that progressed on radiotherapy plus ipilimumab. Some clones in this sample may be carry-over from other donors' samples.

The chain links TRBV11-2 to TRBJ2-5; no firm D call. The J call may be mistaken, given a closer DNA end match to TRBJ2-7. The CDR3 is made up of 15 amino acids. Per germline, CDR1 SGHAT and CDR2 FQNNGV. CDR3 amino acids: CASSLGPAQTYEQYF. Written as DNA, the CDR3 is TGTGCCAGCAGCTTAGGCCCAGCCCAAACCTACGAGCAGTACTTC.

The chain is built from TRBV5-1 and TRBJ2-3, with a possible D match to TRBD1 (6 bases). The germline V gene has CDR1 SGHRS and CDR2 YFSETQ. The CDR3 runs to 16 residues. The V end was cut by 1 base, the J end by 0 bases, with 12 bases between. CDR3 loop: CASSLLLQGSTDTQYF. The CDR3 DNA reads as TGCGCCAGCAGCTTGTTACTTCAGGGGAGCACAGATACGCAGTATTTT.

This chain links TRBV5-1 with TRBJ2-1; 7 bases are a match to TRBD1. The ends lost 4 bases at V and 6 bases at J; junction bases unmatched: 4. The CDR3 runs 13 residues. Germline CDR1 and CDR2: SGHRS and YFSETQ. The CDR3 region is CASSRTGVNEQFF. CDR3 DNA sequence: TGCGCCAGCAGCAGAACAGGGGTCAATGAGCAGTTCTTC.

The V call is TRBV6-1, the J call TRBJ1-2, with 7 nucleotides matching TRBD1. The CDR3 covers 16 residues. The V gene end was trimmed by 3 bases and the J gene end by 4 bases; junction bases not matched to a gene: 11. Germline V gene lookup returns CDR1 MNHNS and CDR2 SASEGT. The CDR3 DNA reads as TGTGCCAGCAGTGACGCACAGACAGGGATGGGCTATGGCTACACCTTC. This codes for CASSDAQTGMGYGYTF.

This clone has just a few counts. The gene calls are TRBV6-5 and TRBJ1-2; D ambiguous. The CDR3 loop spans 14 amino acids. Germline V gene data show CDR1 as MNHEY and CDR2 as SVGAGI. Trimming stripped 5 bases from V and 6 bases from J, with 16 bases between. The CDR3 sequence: CASSPQDGPDGYTF. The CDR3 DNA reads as TGTGCCAGCAGTCCTCAAGATGGACCCGATGGCTACACCTTC.